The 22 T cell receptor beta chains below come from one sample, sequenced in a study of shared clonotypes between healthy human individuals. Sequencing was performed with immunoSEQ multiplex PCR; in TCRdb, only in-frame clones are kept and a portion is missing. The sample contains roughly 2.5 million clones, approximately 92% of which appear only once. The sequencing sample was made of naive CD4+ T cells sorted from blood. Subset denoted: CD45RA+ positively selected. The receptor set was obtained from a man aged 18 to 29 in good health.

CDR3 nucleotides: TGTGCCTGGGGGTGGGGAGGGAGCTCCTACAATGAGCAGTTCTTC. Translation gives CAWGWGGSSYNEQFF. The V gene is TRBV30, the J gene TRBJ2-1; the match to TRBD2 covers 7 bases. Germline lookup yields CDR1 GTSNPN and CDR2 SVGIG (reference sequence). The CDR3 has 15 amino acids. V was clipped by 5 bases and J by 0 bases; unmatched bases: 7.

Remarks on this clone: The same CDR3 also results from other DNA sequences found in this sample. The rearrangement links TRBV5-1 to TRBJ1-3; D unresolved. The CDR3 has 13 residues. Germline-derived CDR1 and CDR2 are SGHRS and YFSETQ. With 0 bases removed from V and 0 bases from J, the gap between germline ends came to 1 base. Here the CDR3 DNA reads TGCGCCAGCAGCTTGGGCTCTGGAAACACCATATATTTT. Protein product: CASSLGSGNTIYF.

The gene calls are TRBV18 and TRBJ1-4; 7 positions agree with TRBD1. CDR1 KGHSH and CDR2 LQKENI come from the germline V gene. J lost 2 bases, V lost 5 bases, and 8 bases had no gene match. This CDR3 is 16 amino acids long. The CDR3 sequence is CASSLGQRATNEKLFF. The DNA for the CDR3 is TGTGCCAGCTCATTGGGACAGAGAGCGACTAATGAAAAACTGTTTTTT.

Here the CDR3 DNA reads TGTGCCAGCAGCCCGCTTTGGGCTAGCGGGAGCTACAATGAGCAGTTCTTC. It is translated as CASSPLWASGSYNEQFF. This chain links TRBV5-4 with TRBJ2-1, with 10 nucleotides matching TRBD2. Per germline, CDR1 SGHNT and CDR2 YYREEE (reference sequence). The V and J ends lost 4 bases and 3 bases, in that order; junction bases with no gene match: 10. This CDR3 is 17 amino acids long.

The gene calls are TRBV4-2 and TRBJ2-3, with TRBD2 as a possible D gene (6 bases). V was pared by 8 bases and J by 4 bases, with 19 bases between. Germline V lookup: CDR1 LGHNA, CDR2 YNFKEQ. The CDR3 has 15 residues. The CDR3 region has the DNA TGTGCCAGCGCTCCGGGGGAGAGGTGGGCAGATACGCAGTATTTT. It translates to CASAPGERWADTQYF.

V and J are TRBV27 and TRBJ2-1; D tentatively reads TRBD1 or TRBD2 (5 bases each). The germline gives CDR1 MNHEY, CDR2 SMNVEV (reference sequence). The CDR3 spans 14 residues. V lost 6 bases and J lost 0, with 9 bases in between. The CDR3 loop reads CASSPGSSYNEQFF. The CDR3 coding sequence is TGTGCCAGCAGCCCAGGGAGCTCCTACAATGAGCAGTTCTTC.

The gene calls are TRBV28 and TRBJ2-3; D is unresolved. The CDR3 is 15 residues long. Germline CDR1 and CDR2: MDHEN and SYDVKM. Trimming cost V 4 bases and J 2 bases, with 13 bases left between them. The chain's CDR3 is CASSSLGMNTDTQYF. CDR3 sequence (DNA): TGTGCCAGCAGTTCCTTAGGGATGAACACAGATACGCAGTATTTT.

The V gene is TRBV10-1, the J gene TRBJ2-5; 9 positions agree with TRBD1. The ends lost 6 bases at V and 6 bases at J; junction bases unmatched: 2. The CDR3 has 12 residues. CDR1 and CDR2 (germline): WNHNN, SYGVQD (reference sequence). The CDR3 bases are TGCGCCAGCAGGACAGGGGGGCAGACCCAGTACTTC. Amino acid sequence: CASRTGGQTQYF.

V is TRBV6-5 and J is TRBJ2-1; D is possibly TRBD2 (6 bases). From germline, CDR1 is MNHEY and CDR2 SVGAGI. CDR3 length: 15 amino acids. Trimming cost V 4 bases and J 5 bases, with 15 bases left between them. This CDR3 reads CASSSPSAKNNEQFF. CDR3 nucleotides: TGTGCCAGCAGTTCCCCTAGCGCGAAGAACAATGAGCAGTTCTTC.

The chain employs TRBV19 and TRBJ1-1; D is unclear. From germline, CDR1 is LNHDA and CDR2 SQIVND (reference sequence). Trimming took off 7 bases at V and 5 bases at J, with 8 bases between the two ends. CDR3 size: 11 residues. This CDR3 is CASIRETEAFF. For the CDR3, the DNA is TGTGCCAGTATAAGAGAGACTGAAGCTTTCTTT.

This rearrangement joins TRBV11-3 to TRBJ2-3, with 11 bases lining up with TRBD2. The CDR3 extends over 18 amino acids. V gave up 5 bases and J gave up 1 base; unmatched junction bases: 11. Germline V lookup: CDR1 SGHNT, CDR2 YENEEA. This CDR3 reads CASSPGPSGGPRTDTQYF. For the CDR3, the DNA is TGTGCCAGCAGCCCAGGACCTAGCGGGGGGCCGCGCACAGATACGCAGTATTTT.

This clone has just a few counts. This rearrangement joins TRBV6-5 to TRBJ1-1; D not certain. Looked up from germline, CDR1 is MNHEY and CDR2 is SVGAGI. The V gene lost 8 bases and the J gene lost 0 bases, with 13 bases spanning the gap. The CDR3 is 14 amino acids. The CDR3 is CASHRTALNTEAFF. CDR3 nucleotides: TGTGCCAGCCACCGAACAGCTTTGAACACTGAAGCTTTCTTT.

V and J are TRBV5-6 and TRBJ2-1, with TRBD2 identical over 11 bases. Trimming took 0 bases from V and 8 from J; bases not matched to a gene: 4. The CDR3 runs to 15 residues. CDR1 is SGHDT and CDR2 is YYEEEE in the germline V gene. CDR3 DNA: TGTGCCAGCAGCTTGGAACTAGCGGGAGCGGATGAGCAGTTCTTC. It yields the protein CASSLELAGADEQFF.

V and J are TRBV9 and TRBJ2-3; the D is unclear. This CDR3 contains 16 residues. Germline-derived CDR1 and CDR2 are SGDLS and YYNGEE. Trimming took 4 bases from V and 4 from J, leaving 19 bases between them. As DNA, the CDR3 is TGTGCCAGCAGCACCAGACCCAGTGGGTCTTCAGATACGCAGTATTTT. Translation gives CASSTRPSGSSDTQYF.

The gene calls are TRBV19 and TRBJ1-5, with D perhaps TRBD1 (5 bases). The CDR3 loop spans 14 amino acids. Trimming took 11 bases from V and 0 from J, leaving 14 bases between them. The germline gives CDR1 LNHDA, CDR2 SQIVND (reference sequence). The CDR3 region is CASGTSDSNQPQHF. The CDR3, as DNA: TGTGCCTCAGGGACGTCCGATAGCAATCAGCCCCAGCATTTT.

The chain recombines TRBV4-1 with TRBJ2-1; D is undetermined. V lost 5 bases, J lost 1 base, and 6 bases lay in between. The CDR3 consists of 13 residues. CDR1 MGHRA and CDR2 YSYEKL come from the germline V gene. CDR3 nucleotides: TGCGCCAGCAGCGAGAGATCCTACAATGAGCAGTTCTTC. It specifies CASSERSYNEQFF.

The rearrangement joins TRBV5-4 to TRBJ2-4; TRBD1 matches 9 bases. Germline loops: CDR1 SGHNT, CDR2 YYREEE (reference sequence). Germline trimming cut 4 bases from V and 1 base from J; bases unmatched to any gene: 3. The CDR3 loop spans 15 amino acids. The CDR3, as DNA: TGTGCCAGCAGCAAACAGGGGGCGGCCAAAAACATTCAGTACTTC. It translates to CASSKQGAAKNIQYF.

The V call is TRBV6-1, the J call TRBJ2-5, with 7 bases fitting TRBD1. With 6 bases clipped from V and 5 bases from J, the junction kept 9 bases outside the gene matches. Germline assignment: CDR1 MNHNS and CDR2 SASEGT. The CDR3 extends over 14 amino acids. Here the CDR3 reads CASRTGLKGETQYF. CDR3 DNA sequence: TGTGCCAGCAGGACAGGGTTAAAGGGGGAGACCCAGTACTTC.

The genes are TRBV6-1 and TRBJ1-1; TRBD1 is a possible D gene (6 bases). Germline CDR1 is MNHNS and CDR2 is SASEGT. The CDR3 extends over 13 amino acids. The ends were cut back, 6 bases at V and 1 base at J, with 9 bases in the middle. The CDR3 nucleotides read TGTGCCAGCAGGGACAGACAGAACACTGAAGCTTTCTTT. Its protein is CASRDRQNTEAFF.

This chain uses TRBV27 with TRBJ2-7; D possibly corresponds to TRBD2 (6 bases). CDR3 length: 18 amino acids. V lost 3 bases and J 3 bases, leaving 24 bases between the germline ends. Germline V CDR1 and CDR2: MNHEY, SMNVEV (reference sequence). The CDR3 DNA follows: TGTGCCAGCAGTTTTCGGGGGTTCCTCTACACCCAACTCTACGAGCAGTACTTC. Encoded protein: CASSFRGFLYTQLYEQYF.

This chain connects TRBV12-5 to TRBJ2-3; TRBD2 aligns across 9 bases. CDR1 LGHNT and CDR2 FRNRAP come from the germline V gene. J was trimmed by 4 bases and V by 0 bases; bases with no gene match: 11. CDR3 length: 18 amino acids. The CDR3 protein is CASGLVVAGGPGADTQYF. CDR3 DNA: TGTGCTAGTGGTTTGGTCGTTGCGGGAGGGCCCGGGGCAGATACGCAGTATTTT.

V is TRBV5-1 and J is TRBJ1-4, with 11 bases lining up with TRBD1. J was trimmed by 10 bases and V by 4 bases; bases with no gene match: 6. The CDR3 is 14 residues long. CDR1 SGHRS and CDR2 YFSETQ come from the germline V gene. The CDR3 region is CASSPGQGEVKLFF. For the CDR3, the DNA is TGCGCCAGCAGCCCGGGACAGGGGGAGGTAAAACTGTTTTTT.